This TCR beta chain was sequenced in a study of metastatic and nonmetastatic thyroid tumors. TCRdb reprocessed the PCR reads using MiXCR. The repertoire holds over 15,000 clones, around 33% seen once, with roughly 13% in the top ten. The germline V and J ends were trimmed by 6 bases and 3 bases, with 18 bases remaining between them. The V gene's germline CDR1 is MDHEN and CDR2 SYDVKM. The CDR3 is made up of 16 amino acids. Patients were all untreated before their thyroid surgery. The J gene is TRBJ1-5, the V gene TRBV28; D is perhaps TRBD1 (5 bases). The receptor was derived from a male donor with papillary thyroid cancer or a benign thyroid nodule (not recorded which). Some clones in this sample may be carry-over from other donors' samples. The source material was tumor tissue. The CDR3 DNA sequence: TGTGCCAGCAGGGGGGATTGGGGAAGGGTCAATCAGCCCCAGCATTTT. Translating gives CASRGDWGRVNQPQHF. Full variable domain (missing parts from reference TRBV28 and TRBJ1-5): DVKVTQSSRYLVKRTGEKVFLECVQDMDHENMFWYRQDPGLGLRLIYFSYDVKMKEKGDIPEGYSVSREKKERFSLILESASTNQTSMYLCASRGDWGRVNQPQHFGDGTRLSIL.